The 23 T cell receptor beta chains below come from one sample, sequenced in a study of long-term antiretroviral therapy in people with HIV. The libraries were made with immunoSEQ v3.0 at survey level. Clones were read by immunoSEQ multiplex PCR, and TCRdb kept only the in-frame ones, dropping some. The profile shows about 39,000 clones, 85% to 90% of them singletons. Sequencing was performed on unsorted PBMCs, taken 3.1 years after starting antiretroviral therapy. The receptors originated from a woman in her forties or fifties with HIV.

CDR3 in amino acids: CASSWVRGTGGFYEQYF. The CDR3 region has the DNA TGTGCCAGCAGCTGGGTACGCGGGACAGGGGGTTTCTACGAGCAGTACTTC. The genes are TRBV7-2 and TRBJ2-7; 11 bases align to TRBD1. Trimming took 4 bases from V and 3 from J; bases not matched to a gene: 11. The CDR3 spans 17 residues. CDR1 SGHTA and CDR2 FQGNSA come from the germline V gene.

CDR3 sequence reads: CASSLTTPPAGELFF. The CDR3, as DNA: TGCGCCAGCAGCTTGACCACACCGCCTGCCGGGGAGCTGTTTTTT. The chain links TRBV5-1 to TRBJ2-2; no definite D call. Trimming pared 1 base from V and 6 bases from J, leaving 13 bases between. This CDR3 has 15 residues. CDR1 is SGHRS, CDR2 YFSETQ, per germline.

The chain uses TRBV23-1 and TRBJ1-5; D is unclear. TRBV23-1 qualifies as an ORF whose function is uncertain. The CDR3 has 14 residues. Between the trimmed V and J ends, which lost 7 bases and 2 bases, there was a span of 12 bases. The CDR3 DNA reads TGCGCCAGCATAAGGGCCCGGGGCAATCAGCCCCAGCATTTT. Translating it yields CASIRARGNQPQHF.

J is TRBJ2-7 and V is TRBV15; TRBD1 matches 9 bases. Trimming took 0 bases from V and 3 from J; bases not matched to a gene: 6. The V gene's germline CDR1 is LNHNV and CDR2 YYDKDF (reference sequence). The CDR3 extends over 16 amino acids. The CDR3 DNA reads TGTGCCACCAGCAGAGATCGCGGGACAGGGTACTACGAGCAGTACTTC. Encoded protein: CATSRDRGTGYYEQYF.

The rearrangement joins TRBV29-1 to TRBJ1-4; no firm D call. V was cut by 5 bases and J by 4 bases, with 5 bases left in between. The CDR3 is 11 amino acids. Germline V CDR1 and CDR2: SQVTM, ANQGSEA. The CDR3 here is CSVSYNEKLFF. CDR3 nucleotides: TGCAGCGTTAGCTATAATGAAAAACTGTTTTTT.

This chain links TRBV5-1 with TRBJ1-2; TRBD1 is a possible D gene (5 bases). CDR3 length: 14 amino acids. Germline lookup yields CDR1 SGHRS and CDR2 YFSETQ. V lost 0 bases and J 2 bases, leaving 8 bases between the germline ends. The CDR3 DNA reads TGCGCCAGCAGCTTGGGGGGGGAGAACTATGGCTACACCTTC. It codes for CASSLGGENYGYTF.

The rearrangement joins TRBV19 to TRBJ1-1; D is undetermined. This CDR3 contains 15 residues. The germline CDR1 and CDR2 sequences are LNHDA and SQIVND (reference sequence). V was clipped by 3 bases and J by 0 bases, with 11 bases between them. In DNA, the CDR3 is TGTGCCAGTAGTATGGGAGGCGGGGTGAACACTGAAGCTTTCTTT. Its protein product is CASSMGGGVNTEAFF.

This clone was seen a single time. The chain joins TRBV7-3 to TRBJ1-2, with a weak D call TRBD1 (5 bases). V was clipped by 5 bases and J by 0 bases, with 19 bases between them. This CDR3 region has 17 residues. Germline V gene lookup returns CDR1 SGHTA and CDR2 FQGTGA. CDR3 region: CASSRGGLGPPNYGYTF. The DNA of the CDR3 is TGTGCCAGCAGCCGGGGGGGTTTGGGACCTCCTAACTATGGCTACACCTTC.

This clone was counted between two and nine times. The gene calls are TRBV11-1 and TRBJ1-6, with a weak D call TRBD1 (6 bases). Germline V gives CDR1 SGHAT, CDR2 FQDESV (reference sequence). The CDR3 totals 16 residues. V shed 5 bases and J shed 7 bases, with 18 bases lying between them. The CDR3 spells CASSHPEGVGNSPLHF. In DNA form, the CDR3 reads TGTGCCAGCAGCCACCCTGAGGGGGTAGGGAATTCACCCCTCCACTTT.

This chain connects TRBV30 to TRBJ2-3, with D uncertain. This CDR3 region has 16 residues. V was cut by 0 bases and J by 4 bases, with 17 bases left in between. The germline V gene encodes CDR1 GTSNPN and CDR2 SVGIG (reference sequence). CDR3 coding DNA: TGTGCCTGGAGTGTAAGCTATCTCATGGTATCAGATACGCAGTATTTT. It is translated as CAWSVSYLMVSDTQYF.

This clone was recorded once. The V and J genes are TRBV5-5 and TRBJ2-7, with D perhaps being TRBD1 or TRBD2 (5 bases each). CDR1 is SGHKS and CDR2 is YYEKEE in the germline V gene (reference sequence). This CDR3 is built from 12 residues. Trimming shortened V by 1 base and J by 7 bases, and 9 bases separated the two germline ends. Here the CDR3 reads CASSLRGAEQYF. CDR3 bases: TGTGCCAGCAGCTTGAGGGGAGCGGAGCAGTACTTC.

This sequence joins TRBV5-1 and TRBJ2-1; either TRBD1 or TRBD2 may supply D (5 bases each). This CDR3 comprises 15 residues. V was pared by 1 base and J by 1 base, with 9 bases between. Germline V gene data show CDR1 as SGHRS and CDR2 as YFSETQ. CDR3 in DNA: TGCGCCAGCAGCTTGTCTGGGGGATCCTACAATGAGCAGTTCTTC. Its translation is CASSLSGGSYNEQFF. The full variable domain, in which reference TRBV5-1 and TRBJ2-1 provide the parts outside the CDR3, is KAGVTQTPRYLIKTRGQQVTLSCSPISGHRSVSWYQQTPGQGLQFLFEYFSETQRNKGNFPGRFSGRQFSNSRSEMNVSTLELGDSALYLCASSLSGGSYNEQFFGPGTRLTVL.

CDR3 loop: CASSIGQEQGARGQPQHF. The DNA of the CDR3 is TGTGCCAGTAGTATAGGCCAAGAACAGGGGGCGCGGGGTCAGCCCCAGCATTTT. V usage is TRBV19 and J usage is TRBJ1-5, with 9 bases identical to TRBD1. With 1 base clipped from V and 6 bases from J, the junction kept 13 bases outside the gene matches. Germline CDR1 and CDR2: LNHDA and SQIVND (reference sequence). The CDR3 runs to 18 residues.

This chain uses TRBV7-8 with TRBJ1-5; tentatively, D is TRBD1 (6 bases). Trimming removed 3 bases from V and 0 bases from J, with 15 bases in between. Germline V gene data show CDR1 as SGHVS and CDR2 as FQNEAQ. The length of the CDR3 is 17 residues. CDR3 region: CASSLSGAGYSNQPQHF. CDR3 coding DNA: TGTGCCAGCAGCTTGTCAGGGGCGGGGTATAGCAATCAGCCCCAGCATTTT.

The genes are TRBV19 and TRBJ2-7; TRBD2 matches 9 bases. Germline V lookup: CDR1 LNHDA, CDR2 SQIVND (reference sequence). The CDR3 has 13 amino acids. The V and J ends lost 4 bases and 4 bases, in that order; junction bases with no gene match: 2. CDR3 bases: TGTGCCAGTAGTAGCGGGGGGGGATACGAGCAGTACTTC. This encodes CASSSGGGYEQYF.

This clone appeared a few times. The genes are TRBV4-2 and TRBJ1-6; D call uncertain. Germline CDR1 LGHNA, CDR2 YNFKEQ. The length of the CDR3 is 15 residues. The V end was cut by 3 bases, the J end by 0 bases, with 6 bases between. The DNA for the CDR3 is TGTGCCAGCAGCCAGGATAGCTCCTATAATTCACCCCTCCACTTT. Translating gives CASSQDSSYNSPLHF.

CDR3 DNA sequence: TGTGCCAGCAGTCCCTACCCGCCAGCCAACTCCTACAATGAGCAGTTCTTC. Its protein is CASSPYPPANSYNEQFF. The gene calls are TRBV27 and TRBJ2-1; D remains ambiguous. V gave up 5 bases and J gave up 0 bases, with 17 bases separating them. The CDR3 spans 17 residues. Germline V gene data show CDR1 as MNHEY and CDR2 as SMNVEV (reference sequence).

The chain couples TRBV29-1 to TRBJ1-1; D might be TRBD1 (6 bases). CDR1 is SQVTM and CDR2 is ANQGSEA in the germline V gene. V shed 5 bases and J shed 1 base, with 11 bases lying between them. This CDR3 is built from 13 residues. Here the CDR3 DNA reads TGCAGCGTTCACCAGGGGCCGAACACTGAAGCTTTCTTT. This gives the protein CSVHQGPNTEAFF. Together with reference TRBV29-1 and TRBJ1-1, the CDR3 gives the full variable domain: SAVISQKPSRDICQRGTSLTIQCQVDSQVTMMFWYRQQPGQSLTLIATANQGSEATYESGFVIDKFPISRPNLTFSTLTVSNMSPEDSSIYLCSVHQGPNTEAFFGQGTRLTVV.

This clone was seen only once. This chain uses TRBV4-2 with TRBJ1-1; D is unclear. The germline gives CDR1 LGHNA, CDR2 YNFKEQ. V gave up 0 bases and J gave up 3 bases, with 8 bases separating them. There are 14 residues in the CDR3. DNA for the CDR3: TGTGCCAGCAGCCAAGAAAGAGGTCACACTGAAGCTTTCTTT. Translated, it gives CASSQERGHTEAFF.

In DNA, the CDR3 is TGTGCCAGCAGATACACAGTGAACACTGAAGCTTTCTTT. It specifies CASRYTVNTEAFF. The rearrangement joins TRBV14 to TRBJ1-1; D gene uncertain. V was trimmed by 6 bases and J by 0 bases, leaving 8 bases between them. Germline lookup yields CDR1 SGHDN and CDR2 FVKESK. The CDR3 runs to 13 residues.

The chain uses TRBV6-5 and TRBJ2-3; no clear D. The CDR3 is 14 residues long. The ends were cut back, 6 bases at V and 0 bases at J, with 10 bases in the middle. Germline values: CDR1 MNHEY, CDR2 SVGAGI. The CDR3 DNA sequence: TGTGCCAGCAGGAAGGGTTATAGCACAGATACGCAGTATTTT. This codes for CASRKGYSTDTQYF.

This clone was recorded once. The CDR3 protein is CASSSTIQNTEAFF. The CDR3 nucleotides read TGTGCCAGCAGCTCCACCATTCAAAACACTGAAGCTTTCTTT. The rearrangement uses TRBV7-2 and TRBJ1-1; D call uncertain. Per germline, CDR1 SGHTA and CDR2 FQGNSA. The CDR3 loop spans 14 amino acids. V gave up 4 bases and J gave up 2 bases, with 11 bases separating them.

CDR3 residues: CASSASGTGWFEQYF. The DNA of the CDR3 is TGTGCCAGCAGCGCCTCCGGGACAGGGTGGTTCGAGCAGTACTTC. The rearrangement joins TRBV9 to TRBJ2-7; 9 nucleotides match TRBD1. Germline V gene data show CDR1 as SGDLS and CDR2 as YYNGEE. CDR3 length equals 15 residues. J gave up 6 bases and V 3 bases, and 10 bases lay outside the gene matches.